The 14 T cell receptor beta chains below come from one sample, sequenced in a study of blood T cell repertoires in COVID-19. Produced via immunoSEQ multiplex PCR; TCRdb's table is partial and in-frame only. The data show 250,000 or so clones, roughly 82% seen once. Sequenced sample: peripheral blood. The receptors originated from an older woman with acute or convalescent COVID-19.

The gene calls are TRBV19 and TRBJ2-2; TRBD1 matches at 9 bases. Germline loops: CDR1 LNHDA, CDR2 SQIVND (reference sequence). The CDR3 extends over 16 amino acids. The trim removed 1 base at V and 5 bases at J, leaving 5 bases unmatched. The CDR3 nucleotides read TGTGCCAGTAGTATAGTGGGACAGGGAAGAACCGGGGAGCTGTTTTTT. Its protein is CASSIVGQGRTGELFF.

A single count supports this clone. The chain carries TRBV23-1 and TRBJ2-7, with 11 bases lining up with TRBD1. TRBV23-1 is identified as an open reading frame with a role that is uncertain. Trimming removed 10 bases from V and 6 bases from J; junction bases left unmatched: 11. This CDR3 has 14 residues. The CDR3 DNA reads TGCGCCACCTATCGCGGACAGGGGGCAGCCGAGCAGTACTTC. Residues: CATYRGQGAAEQYF.

The chain employs TRBV14 and TRBJ1-2, with no clear D. Deletions cut 1 base from V and 4 bases from J, with 7 bases between. Germline loops: CDR1 SGHDN, CDR2 FVKESK. CDR3 size: 13 residues. CDR3 DNA: TGTGCCAGCAGCCAAGGACTTGGCTATGGCTACACCTTC. Residues: CASSQGLGYGYTF.

The V call is TRBV23-1, the J call TRBJ1-3; D is perhaps TRBD1 (6 bases). TRBV23-1 is filed as an ORF, its function uncertain. V lost 6 bases and J lost 4, with 19 bases in between. The CDR3 consists of 16 residues. The CDR3 DNA reads TGCGCCAGCAGCCGTAAACAGGGATTAACCGGAAACACCATATATTTT. Translation: CASSRKQGLTGNTIYF.

The chain is built from TRBV7-2 and TRBJ2-1; TRBD2 matches at 9 bases. This CDR3 comprises 15 residues. After removal of 5 bases from V and 6 bases from J, the junction contained 8 bases not matched to a gene. Germline V gene lookup returns CDR1 SGHTA and CDR2 FQGNSA. In nucleotides, the CDR3 is TGTGCCAGCAGCCCCAGCGGGGGGAAAAGCAATGAGCAGTTCTTC. It codes for CASSPSGGKSNEQFF.

The J gene is TRBJ1-1, the V gene TRBV10-2; D is undetermined. CDR3 size: 12 residues. Germline CDR1 is WSHSY and CDR2 is SAAADI. V was shortened by 8 bases and J by 0 bases, with 7 bases between the two germline ends. The chain's CDR3 is CASSTLNTEAFF. Here the CDR3 DNA reads TGCGCCAGCTCAACACTGAACACTGAAGCTTTCTTT.

The chain joins TRBV7-9 to TRBJ1-1, with D unclear. Germline loops: CDR1 SEHNR, CDR2 FQNEAQ (reference sequence). The CDR3 runs to 9 residues. The V gene lost 11 bases and the J gene lost 5 bases, with 6 bases spanning the gap. CDR3 in amino acids: CAEETEAFF. The CDR3 region has the DNA TGTGCCGAGGAGACTGAAGCTTTCTTT.

The chain uses TRBV5-6 and TRBJ1-6, with 9 bases fitting TRBD1. The V gene's germline CDR1 is SGHDT and CDR2 YYEEEE. The CDR3 is made up of 14 amino acids. Unmatched junction bases numbered 5, after V lost 4 bases and J lost 9 bases. The CDR3 region has the DNA TGTGCCAGCAGCCACCGGGACAGGGCTTCACCCCTCCACTTT. Its translation is CASSHRDRASPLHF.

The chain combines TRBV19 with TRBJ1-4, with D tentatively TRBD1 (6 bases). CDR1 LNHDA and CDR2 SQIVND come from the germline V gene (reference sequence). This CDR3 is built from 16 residues. V lost 5 bases and J 2 bases, leaving 15 bases between the germline ends. The CDR3 region is CASSVQRGATNEKLFF. The DNA for the CDR3 is TGTGCCAGTAGTGTCCAGCGGGGGGCGACTAATGAAAAACTGTTTTTT. Together with reference TRBV19 and TRBJ1-4, the CDR3 gives the full variable domain: DGGITQSPKYLFRKEGQNVTLSCEQNLNHDAMYWYRQDPGQGLRLIYYSQIVNDFQKGDIAEGYSVSREKKESFPLTVTSAQKNPTAFYLCASSVQRGATNEKLFFGSGTQLSVL.

V gene TRBV4-2 combines with J gene TRBJ1-1, with unresolved D. Trimming left V 6 bases short and J 4 bases short, with 21 bases between. The germline V gene has CDR1 LGHNA and CDR2 YNFKEQ. This CDR3 has 16 residues. The CDR3 coding sequence is TGTGCCAGCAGACCTAGCGACGGCTCCGCCGCCACTGAAGCTTTCTTT. This gives the protein CASRPSDGSAATEAFF.

The rearrangement joins TRBV10-3 to TRBJ1-1; 7 nucleotides match TRBD1. The CDR3 length is 16 residues. The V and J ends lost 6 bases and 1 base, in that order; junction bases with no gene match: 11. The germline CDR1 and CDR2 sequences are ENHRY and SYGVKD. For the CDR3, the DNA is TGTGCCATCAGGAACCAACCGGGACAGCGGAACACTGAAGCTTTCTTT. It codes for CAIRNQPGQRNTEAFF.

J is TRBJ1-2 and V is TRBV2, with 8 bases lining up with TRBD1. Losses at the gene ends were 6 bases for V and 6 bases for J; bases not matched to a gene: 6. In germline, CDR1 is SNHLY, CDR2 FYNNEI. The CDR3 totals 13 residues. The CDR3 coding sequence is TGTGCCAGCAGCCAGGACAGGGATCATGGCTACACCTTC. Translation gives CASSQDRDHGYTF. Full variable domain (missing parts from reference TRBV2 and TRBJ1-2): EPEVTQTPSHQVTQMGQEVILRCVPISNHLYFYWYRQILGQKVEFLVSFYNNEISEKSEIFDDQFSVERPDGSNFTLKIRSTKLEDSAMYFCASSQDRDHGYTFGSGTRLTVV.

J is TRBJ1-2 and V is TRBV4-3; no firm D call. The CDR3 length is 15 residues. V dropped 1 base and J dropped 4 bases, with 13 bases sitting between them. CDR1 LGHNA and CDR2 YSLEER come from the germline V gene. CDR3 nucleotides: TGCGCCAGCAGCCAAGCCCACGCGGGCCCCTATGGCTACACCTTC. This translates into CASSQAHAGPYGYTF.

The chain is built from TRBV3-1 (or the pseudogene TRBV3-2) and TRBJ1-2; D is undetermined. V was pared by 1 base and J by 6 bases, with 9 bases between. The CDR3 is 13 amino acids. The germline gives CDR1 LGHDT, CDR2 YNNKEL (reference sequence). Here the CDR3 reads CASSQVRSDGYTF. As DNA, the CDR3 is TGTGCCAGCAGCCAAGTGCGGTCTGATGGCTACACCTTC.